This record looks at one T cell receptor beta chain sequence and its context. V lost 6 bases and J lost 3; bases outside the gene matches: 7. The CDR3 contains 14 residues. Germline V CDR1 and CDR2: ENHRY, SYGVKD. The data were produced by immunoSEQ multiplex PCR, yet TCRdb's version contains in-frame clones alone and is incomplete. The sample carries some 180,000 clones, roughly three quarters recorded once. This specimen comes from a study of blood T cell repertoires in COVID-19. Study-level background: T cells, B-cell-depleted T cells, or PBMCs supplied cDNA or gDNA.

The chain links TRBV10-3 to TRBJ1-2; TRBD1 agrees at 7 bases. The source material was peripheral blood. The clonotype was recovered from a woman aged 50 to 60 with active or convalescent COVID-19. The DNA for the CDR3 is TGTGCCATCAGCCGGCAGGGGGAGGACTATGGCTACACCTTC. Protein sequence: CAISRQGEDYGYTF.